This T cell receptor beta chain was sequenced during a study of cytomegalovirus exposure and HLA in healthy donors. The germline gives CDR1 LGHNA, CDR2 YSLEER. The CDR3 is made up of 16 amino acids. After removal of 3 bases from V and 4 bases from J, the junction contained 4 bases not matched to a gene. The PCR had 60 Vbeta and 13 Jbeta primers. Profiling relied on immunoSEQ multiplex PCR, and the TCRdb table lists in-frame clones only, not all of them. This table holds around 120,000 clones, just under 85% found once. Input material: PBMCs. The chain joins TRBV4-3 to TRBJ2-1, with 12 bases lining up with TRBD2. This clonotype originated in a boy between 2 and 10 years old in good health and CMV-seronegative. As DNA, the CDR3 is TGCGCCAGCAGCCAGGAGACTAGCGGGGGATACAATGAGCAGTTCTTC. The encoded protein is CASSQETSGGYNEQFF.